Described below is a single T cell receptor (beta chain) sequence and its context. Its target is not known. This record comes from a study of PD-1 blockade in classical Hodgkin lymphoma. Findings and caveats of the study: Baseline diversity resembling that of newly diagnosed patients was seen in complete responders. With CD4+ cells, TCR diversity rose significantly by C4D1, but not with CD8+ cells.

Time point here: cycle 4 day 1 (C4D1), after 5 to 7 weeks of nivolumab. Relapse was seen in all patients after autologous stem cell transplantation, and brentuximab vedotin exposure was variable. Magnetic negative selection served to purify CD4+ T cells out of PBMCs that had been thawed. Complete response, partial response or progressive disease constituted the best response categories observed. Per germline, CDR1 SEHNR and CDR2 FQNEAQ (reference sequence). With V trimmed by 4 bases and J by 3 bases, 6 bases remained unmatched. There are 14 residues in the CDR3. Data came from immunoSEQ multiplex PCR; TCRdb stores just in-frame clones and leaves some out. The sample contains about 22,000 clones, approximately 68% of which appear only once.

The origin of this receptor is a human donor with classical Hodgkin lymphoma. This sequence joins TRBV7-9 and TRBJ2-7; 7 bases agree with TRBD2. The source was CD4+ T cells from blood, collected before the fourth cycle of nivolumab. The DNA of the CDR3 is TGTGCCAGCAGCTCCAGTAGCGGGCACTACGAGCAGTACTTC. Its protein product is CASSSSSGHYEQYF.